The following is a T cell receptor (beta chain) sequence with its context. This sample was included in a study of glioma-infiltrating T cells after dendritic cell vaccination. The germline V gene has CDR1 SGHDN and CDR2 FVKESK. V was trimmed by 3 bases and J by 4 bases, leaving 9 bases between them. This CDR3 spans 13 amino acids. Some clones are missing from TCRdb's copy, which holds only in-frame ones; the method was immunoSEQ multiplex PCR. The sample holds about 100,000 clones, about 79% seen once. The source material was blood, sampled before dendritic cell vaccination. This TCR derives from a human donor with glioblastoma. The chain recombines TRBV14 with TRBJ1-2; no definite D call. The DNA of the CDR3 is TGTGCCAGCAGCCAGAGCCGACTCTATGGCTACACCTTC. It specifies CASSQSRLYGYTF.